The rows below give T cell receptor beta chains drawn from one sample of a study of OX40 agonist ivuxolimab in advanced cancers. Method: immunoSEQ multiplex PCR; TCRdb's copy keeps in-frame clones and lacks some. Here the sample spans roughly 34,000 clones, around 79% being singletons. The sample consisted of CD4+ or CD8+ T cells sorted from blood, taken in a trial of the OX40 agonist ivuxolimab. The receptors come from an adult with an advanced solid tumor such as melanoma, head and neck, liver or kidney cancer. The CDR3 runs from the conserved cysteine through the conserved F or W.

>TRBV5-6|13|TRBJ1-4
CASSSITGKKLFF
>TRBV7-9|13|TRBJ2-7
CASSLGPGNEQYF
>TRBV19|15|TRBJ1-5
CASRLQGNSNQPQHF
>TRBV7-2|14|TRBJ2-1
CASSSFGSYNEQFF
>TRBV15|14|TRBJ2-6
CATSRTPVANVLTF
>TRBV7-2|14|TRBJ1-2
CASSPAGQIYGYTF
>TRBV2|15|TRBJ2-1
CASSAGGSSYNEQFF
>TRBV5-6|15|TRBJ2-3
CASSSRRLFRDTQYF
>TRBV27|16|TRBJ2-2
CASSPSWTGSTGELFF
>TRBV10-3|15|TRBJ2-5
CAISENGGASETQYF
>TRBV4-1|14|TRBJ1-1
CASSQDPGNTEAFF
>TRBV10-1|16|TRBJ2-3
CASSEIASGITDTQYF
>TRBV4-1|14|TRBJ2-1
CASSQGQYINEQFF
>TRBV4-1|15|TRBJ2-7
CASSQEPGLSYEQYF
>TRBV18|15|TRBJ1-5
CASSPPGGGDQPQHF
>TRBV5-1|16|TRBJ1-5
CASSWGDRDYNQPQHF
>TRBV7-2|14|TRBJ1-1
CASSLYTGGTEAFF
>TRBV6-5|15|TRBJ2-7
CASSFSQTVTYEQYF
>TRBV6-1|11|TRBJ2-1
CASSEHGEQFF
>TRBV20-1|10|TRBJ1-6
CSASGSPLHF
>TRBV10-3|12|TRBJ2-7
CAISESTYEQYF
>TRBV5-6|14|TRBJ1-5
CASSQLTGLQPQHF